The clone carrying this T cell receptor beta chain came up a few times. The germline V gene has CDR1 LNHDA and CDR2 SQIVND (reference sequence). The length of the CDR3 is 16 residues. The ends lost 2 bases at V and 8 bases at J; junction bases unmatched: 7. This entry belongs to a study of neoadjuvant nivolumab and ipilimumab in lung cancer. Sequenced by immunoSEQ multiplex PCR; TCRdb stores in-frame clones only, minus some. The sample holds some 7,000 clones, approximately 80% seen once. Here the sequenced sample was tumor tissue, taken after neoadjuvant nivolumab, alone or with ipilimumab, at or shortly before surgery. The chain uses TRBV19 and TRBJ2-4; 12 nucleotides align to TRBD2. The clonotype was recovered from an adult with non-small cell lung cancer. CDR3 protein: CASSIRASGGADIQYF. The DNA for the CDR3 is TGTGCCAGTAGTATAAGGGCTAGCGGGGGGGCGGACATTCAGTACTTC.